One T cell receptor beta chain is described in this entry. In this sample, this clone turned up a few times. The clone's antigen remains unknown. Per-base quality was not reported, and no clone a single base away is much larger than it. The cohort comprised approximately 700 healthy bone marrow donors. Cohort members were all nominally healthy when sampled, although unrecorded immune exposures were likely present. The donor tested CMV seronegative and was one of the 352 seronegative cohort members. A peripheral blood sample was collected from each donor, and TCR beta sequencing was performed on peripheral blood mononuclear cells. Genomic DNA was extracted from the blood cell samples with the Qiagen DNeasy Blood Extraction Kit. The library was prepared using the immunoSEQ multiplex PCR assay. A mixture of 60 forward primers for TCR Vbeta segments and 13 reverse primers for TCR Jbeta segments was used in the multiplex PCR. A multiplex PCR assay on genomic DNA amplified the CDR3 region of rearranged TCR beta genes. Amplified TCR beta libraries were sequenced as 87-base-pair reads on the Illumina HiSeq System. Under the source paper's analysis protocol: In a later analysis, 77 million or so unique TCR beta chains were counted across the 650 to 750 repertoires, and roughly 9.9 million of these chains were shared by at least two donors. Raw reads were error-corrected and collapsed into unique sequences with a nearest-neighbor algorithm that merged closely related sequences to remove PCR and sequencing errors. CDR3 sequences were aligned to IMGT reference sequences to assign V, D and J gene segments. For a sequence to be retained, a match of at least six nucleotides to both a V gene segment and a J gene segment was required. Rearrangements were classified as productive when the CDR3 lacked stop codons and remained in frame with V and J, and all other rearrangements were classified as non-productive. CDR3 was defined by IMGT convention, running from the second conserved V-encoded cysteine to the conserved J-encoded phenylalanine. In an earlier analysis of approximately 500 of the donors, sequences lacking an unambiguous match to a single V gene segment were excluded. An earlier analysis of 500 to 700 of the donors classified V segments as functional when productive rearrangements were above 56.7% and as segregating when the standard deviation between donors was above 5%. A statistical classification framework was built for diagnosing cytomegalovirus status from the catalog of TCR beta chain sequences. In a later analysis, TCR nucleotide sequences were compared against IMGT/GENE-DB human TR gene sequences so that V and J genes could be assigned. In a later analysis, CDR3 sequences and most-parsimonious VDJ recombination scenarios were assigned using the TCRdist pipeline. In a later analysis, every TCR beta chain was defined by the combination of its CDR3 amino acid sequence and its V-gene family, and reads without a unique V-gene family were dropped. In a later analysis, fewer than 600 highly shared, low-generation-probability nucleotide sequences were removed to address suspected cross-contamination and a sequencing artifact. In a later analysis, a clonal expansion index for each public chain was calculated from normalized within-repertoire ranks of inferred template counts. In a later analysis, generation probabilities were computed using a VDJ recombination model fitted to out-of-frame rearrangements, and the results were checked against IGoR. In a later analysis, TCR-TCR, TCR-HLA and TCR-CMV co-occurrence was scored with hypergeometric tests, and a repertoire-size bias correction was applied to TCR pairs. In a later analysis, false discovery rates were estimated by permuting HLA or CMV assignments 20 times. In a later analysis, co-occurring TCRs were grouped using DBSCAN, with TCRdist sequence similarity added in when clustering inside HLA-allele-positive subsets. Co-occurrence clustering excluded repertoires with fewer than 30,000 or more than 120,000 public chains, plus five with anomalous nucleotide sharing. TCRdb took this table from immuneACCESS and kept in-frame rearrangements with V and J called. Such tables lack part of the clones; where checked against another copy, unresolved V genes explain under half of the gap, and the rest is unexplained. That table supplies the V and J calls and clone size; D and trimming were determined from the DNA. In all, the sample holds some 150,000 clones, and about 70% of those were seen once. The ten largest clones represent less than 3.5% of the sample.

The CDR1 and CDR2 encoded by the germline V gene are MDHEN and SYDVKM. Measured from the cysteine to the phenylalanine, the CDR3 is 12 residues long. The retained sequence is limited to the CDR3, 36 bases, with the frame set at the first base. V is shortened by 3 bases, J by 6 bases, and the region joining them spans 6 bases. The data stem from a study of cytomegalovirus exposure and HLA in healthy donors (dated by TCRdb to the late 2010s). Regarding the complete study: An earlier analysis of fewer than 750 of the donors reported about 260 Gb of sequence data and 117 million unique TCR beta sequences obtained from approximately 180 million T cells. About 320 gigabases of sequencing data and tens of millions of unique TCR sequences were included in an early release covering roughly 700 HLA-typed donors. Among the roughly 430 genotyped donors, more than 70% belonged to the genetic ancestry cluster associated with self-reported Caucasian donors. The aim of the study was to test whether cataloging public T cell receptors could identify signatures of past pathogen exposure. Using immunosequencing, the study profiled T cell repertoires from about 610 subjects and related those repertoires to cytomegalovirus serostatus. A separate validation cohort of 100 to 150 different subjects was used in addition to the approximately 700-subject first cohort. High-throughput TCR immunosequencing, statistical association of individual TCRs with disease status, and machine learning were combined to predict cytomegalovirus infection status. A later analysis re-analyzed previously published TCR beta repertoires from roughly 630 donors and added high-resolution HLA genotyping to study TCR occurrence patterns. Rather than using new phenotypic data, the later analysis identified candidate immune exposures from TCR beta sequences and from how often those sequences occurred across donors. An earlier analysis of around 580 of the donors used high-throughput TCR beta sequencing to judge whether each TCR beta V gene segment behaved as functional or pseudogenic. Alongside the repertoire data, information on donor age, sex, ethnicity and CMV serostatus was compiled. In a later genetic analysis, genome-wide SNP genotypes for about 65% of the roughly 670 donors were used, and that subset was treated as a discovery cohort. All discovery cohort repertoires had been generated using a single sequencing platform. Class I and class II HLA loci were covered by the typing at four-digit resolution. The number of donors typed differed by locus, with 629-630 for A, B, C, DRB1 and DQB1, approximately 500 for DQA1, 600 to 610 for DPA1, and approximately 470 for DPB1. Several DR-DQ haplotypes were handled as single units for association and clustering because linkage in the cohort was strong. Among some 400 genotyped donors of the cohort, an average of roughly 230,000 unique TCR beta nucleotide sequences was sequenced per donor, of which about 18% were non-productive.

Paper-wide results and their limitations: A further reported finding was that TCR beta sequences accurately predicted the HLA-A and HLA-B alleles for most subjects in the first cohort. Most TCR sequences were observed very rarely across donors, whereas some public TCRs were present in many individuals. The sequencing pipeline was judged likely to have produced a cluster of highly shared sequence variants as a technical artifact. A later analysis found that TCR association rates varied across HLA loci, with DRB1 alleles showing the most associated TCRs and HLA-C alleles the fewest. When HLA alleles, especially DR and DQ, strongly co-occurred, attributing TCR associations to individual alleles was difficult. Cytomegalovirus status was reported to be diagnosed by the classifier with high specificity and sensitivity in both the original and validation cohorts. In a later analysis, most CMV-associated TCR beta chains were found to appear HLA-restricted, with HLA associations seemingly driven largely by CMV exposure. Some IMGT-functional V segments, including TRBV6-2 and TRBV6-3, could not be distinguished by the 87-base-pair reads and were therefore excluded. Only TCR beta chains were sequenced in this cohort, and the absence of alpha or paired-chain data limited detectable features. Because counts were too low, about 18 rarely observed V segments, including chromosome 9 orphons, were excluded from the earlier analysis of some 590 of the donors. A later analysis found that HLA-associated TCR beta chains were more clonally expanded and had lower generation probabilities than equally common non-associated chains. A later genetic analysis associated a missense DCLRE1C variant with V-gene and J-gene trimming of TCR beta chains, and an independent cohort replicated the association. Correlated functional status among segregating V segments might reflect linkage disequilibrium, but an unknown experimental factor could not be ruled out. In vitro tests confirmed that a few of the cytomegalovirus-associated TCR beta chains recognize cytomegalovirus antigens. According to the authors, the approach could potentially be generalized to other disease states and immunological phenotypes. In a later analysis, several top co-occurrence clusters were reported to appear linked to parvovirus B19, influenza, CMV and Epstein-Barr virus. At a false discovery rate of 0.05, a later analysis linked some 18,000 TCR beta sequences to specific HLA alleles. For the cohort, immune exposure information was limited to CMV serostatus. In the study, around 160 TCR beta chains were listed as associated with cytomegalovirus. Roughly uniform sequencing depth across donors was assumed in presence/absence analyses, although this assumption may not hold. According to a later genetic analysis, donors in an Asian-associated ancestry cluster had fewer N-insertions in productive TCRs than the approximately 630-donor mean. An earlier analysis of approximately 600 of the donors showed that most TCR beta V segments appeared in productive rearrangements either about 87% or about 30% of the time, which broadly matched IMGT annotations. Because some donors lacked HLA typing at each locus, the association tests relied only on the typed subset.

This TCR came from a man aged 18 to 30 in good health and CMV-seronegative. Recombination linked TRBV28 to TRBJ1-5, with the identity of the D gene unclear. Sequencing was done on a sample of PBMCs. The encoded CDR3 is CASSFGVQPQHF. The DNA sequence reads TGTGCCAGCAGTTTCGGAGTTCAGCCCCAGCATTTT. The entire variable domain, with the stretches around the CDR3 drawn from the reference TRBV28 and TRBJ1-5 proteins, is DVKVTQSSRYLVKRTGEKVFLECVQDMDHENMFWYRQDPGLGLRLIYFSYDVKMKEKGDIPEGYSVSREKKERFSLILESASTNQTSMYLCASSFGVQPQHFGDGTRLSIL.